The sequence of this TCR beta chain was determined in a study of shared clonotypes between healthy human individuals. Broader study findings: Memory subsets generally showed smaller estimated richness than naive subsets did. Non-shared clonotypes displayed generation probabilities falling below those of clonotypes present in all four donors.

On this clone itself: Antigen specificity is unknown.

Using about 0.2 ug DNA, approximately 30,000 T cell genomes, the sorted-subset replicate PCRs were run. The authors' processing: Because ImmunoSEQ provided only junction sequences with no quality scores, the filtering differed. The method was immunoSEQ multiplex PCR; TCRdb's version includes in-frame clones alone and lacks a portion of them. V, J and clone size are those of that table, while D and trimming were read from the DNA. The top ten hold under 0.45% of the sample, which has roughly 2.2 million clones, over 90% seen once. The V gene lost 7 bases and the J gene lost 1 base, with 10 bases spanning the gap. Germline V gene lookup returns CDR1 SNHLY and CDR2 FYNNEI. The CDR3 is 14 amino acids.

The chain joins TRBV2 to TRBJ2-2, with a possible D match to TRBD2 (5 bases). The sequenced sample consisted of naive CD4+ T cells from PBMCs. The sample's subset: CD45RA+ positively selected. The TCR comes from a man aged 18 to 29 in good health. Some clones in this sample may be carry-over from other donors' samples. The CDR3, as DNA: TGTGCCAGCAAGAATGCGGGGAACACCGGGGAGCTGTTTTTT. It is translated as CASKNAGNTGELFF.